One sample yielded the 5 T cell receptor beta chains listed below, sequenced in a study of shared clonotypes between healthy human individuals. CD8 cells regarded as naive lacked CD45RO, were positively chosen for CCR7, and omitted terminally differentiated effector memory CD45RA+ cells. Data came from immunoSEQ multiplex PCR; TCRdb stores just in-frame clones and leaves some out. Of under 2,000,000 clones listed, around 96% were seen once; the top ten hold under 1.5%. The sequenced material came from naive CD8+ T cells sorted from blood. The receptors shown here come from a man aged 18 to 30 in good health.

V is TRBV6-1 and J is TRBJ1-1; tentatively, D is TRBD1 (6 bases). Germline V gene lookup returns CDR1 MNHNS and CDR2 SASEGT. CDR3 size: 15 residues. The V end was cut by 4 bases, the J end by 2 bases, with 14 bases between. As DNA, the CDR3 is TGTGCCAGCAGTGGCCAGGGGTCGGGAAACACTGAAGCTTTCTTT. Residues: CASSGQGSGNTEAFF.

V gene TRBV9 combines with J gene TRBJ2-6, with D perhaps TRBD1 (6 bases). Germline V gene sequence: CDR1 SGDLS, CDR2 YYNGEE. The length of the CDR3 is 17 residues. V gave up 4 bases and J gave up 0 bases, with 14 bases separating them. CDR3 nucleotide sequence: TGTGCCAGCAGCCCACCGGGACACAGCTCTGGGGCCAACGTCCTGACTTTC. Protein product: CASSPPGHSSGANVLTF.

The chain is built from TRBV5-1 and TRBJ2-5, with D perhaps given as TRBD1 or TRBD2 (5 bases each). The CDR3 covers 14 residues. The V and J ends lost 3 bases and 0 bases respectively, with 9 bases between them. Germline values: CDR1 SGHRS, CDR2 YFSETQ. The CDR3 is CASSSGPNQETQYF. CDR3 coding DNA: TGCGCCAGCAGCTCGGGACCGAACCAAGAGACCCAGTACTTC.

This chain connects TRBV5-6 to TRBJ1-1, with 7 bases that match TRBD1. This CDR3 has 13 amino acids. The germline gives CDR1 SGHDT, CDR2 YYEEEE. The junction had 8 bases not matched to a gene; V was cut back by 4 bases and J by 8 bases. Written as DNA, the CDR3 is TGTGCCAGCAGCCGGACAGGAGACTCCGAAGCTTTCTTT. It codes for CASSRTGDSEAFF.

This clone was detected only once. The chain links TRBV19 to TRBJ2-7; 10 nucleotides align to TRBD2. From germline, CDR1 is LNHDA and CDR2 SQIVND (reference sequence). The junction had 4 bases not matched to a gene; V was cut back by 5 bases and J by 3 bases. This CDR3 contains 14 residues. CDR3 in amino acids: CASSPIAGGYEQYF. The CDR3 DNA sequence: TGTGCCAGTAGTCCGATAGCGGGAGGCTACGAGCAGTACTTC.